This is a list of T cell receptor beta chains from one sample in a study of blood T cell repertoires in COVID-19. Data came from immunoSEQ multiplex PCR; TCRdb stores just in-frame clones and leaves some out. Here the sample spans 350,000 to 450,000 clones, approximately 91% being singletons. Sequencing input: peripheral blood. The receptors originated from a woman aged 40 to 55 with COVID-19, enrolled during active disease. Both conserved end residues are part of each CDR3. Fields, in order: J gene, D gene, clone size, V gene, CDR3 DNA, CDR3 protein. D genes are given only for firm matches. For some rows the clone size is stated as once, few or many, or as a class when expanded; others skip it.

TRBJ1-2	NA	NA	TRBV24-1	TGTGCCACCAGTGATGCTGTCCAGGGTGCGGATGATGGCTACACCTTC	CATSDAVQGADDGYTF
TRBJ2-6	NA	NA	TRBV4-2	TGTGCCAGCAGCCAAGTACGGCAGGGGAGTGGGGCCAACGTCCTGACTTTC	CASSQVRQGSGANVLTF
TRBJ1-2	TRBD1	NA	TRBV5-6	TGTGCCAGCAACAGGGGGCCCGTAATTTATGGCTACACCTTC	CASNRGPVIYGYTF
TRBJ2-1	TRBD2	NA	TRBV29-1	TGCAGCGAAAGGACTAGTGATGAGCAGTTCTTC	CSERTSDEQFF
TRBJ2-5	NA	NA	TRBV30	TGTGCCTGGGTACCTCAGGGAGGACAAGAGACCCAGTACTTC	CAWVPQGGQETQYF
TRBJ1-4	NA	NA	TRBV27	TGTGCCAGCAGTTTCTCCGCAGGGGCAGGAGAAAAACTGTTTTTT	CASSFSAGAGEKLFF
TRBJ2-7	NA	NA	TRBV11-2	TGTGCCAGCAGCTTAGCAGGGAAATCAGGCTACGAGCAGTACTTC	CASSLAGKSGYEQYF
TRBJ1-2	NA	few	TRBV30	TGTGCCTGGAGTCGTAGAGGGGGTCCCTCCCTCTATGGCTACACCTTC	CAWSRRGGPSLYGYTF
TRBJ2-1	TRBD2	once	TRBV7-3	TGTGCCAGCAGCCTGACTAGCGGGAAATACAATGAGCAGTTCTTC	CASSLTSGKYNEQFF
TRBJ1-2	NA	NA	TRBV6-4	TGTGCCAGCAGTGAGCAGCCGGGGTTAGCTTATGGCTACACCTTC	CASSEQPGLAYGYTF
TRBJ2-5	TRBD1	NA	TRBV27	TGTGCCAGCAGTCCGGACTGGACAGGGGGTGTGGAGACCCAGTACTTC	CASSPDWTGGVETQYF
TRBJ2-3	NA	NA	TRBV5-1	TGCGCCAGCAGCTTGATGACCAGACTGGGTAGCACAGATACGCAGTATTTT	CASSLMTRLGSTDTQYF
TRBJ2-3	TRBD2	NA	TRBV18	TGTGCCAGCTCACCAGCAAGCGGGAGAGGAACAGATACGCAGTATTTT	CASSPASGRGTDTQYF
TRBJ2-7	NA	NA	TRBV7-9	TGTGCCAGCAGCCGTGAACCGACGGGAAGCCGACACGAGCAGTACTTC	CASSREPTGSRHEQYF
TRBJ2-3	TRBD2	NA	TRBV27	TGTGCCAGCAGCGGACTAGCGGAATTCACAGATACGCAGTATTTT	CASSGLAEFTDTQYF
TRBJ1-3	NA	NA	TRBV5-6	TGTGCCAGCAGCTTGTTGGAGAGTGGAAACACCATATATTTT	CASSLLESGNTIYF
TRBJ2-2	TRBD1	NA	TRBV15	TGTGCCACCAGGGGACAGTATACGAACACCGGGGAGCTGTTTTTT	CATRGQYTNTGELFF
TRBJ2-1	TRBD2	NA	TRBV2	TGTGCCAGCAAGGGGACTAGATCATCCACGAGCAATGAGCAGTTCTTC	CASKGTRSSTSNEQFF
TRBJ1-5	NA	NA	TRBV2	TGTGCCAGCAGTAAAGACAGTCGGCGACAGCCCCAGCATTTT	CASSKDSRRQPQHF
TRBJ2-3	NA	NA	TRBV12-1	TGTGCCAGCAGCTTCCAGGATAGCACAGATACGCAGTATTTT	CASSFQDSTDTQYF
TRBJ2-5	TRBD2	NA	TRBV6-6	TGTGCCAGCAGTGGACCGGGACTAGGGGAGGGGACCCAGTACTTC	CASSGPGLGEGTQYF
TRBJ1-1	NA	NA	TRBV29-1	TGCAGCGTTGGGACCACGAGGGACACTGAAGCTTTCTTT	CSVGTTRDTEAFF
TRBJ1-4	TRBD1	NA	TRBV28	TGTGCCAGCATGACAGGGTACGAAGAAAAACTGTTTTTT	CASMTGYEEKLFF
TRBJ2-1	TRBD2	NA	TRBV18	TGTGCCAGCTCACTACTAGCGGGGGACGCTGAGCAGTTCTTC	CASSLLAGDAEQFF
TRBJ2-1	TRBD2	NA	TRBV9	TGTGCCAGCAGCGTAGCCGGGCTAGCGGGGGCACTGGGCAATGAGCAGTTCTTC	CASSVAGLAGALGNEQFF
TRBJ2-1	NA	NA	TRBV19	TGTGCCAGTAGTTCCCGAGGTAAGATCCGACCATTCGACAATGAGCAGTTCTTC	CASSSRGKIRPFDNEQFF
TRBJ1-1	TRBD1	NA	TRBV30	TGTGCCTGGAGCGCGGGGACAGGTGGGGTTAACACTGAAGCTTTCTTT	CAWSAGTGGVNTEAFF
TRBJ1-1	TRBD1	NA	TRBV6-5	TGTGCCAGCAGTATCCAAACAGGGGATTTGGCTGAAGCTTTCTTT	CASSIQTGDLAEAFF
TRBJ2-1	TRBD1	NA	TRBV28	TGTGCCAGCAGTTTTCTGGACAGGGGATTCAATGAGCAGTTCTTC	CASSFLDRGFNEQFF
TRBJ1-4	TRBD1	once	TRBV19	TGTGCCAGTAGTTCCAGACAGGGGGAAAAACTGTTTTTT	CASSSRQGEKLFF
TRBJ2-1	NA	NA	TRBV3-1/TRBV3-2	TGTGCCAGCAGCCCAAGCGATTTTACCTACAATGAGCAGTTCTTC	CASSPSDFTYNEQFF
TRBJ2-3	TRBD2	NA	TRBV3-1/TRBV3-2	TGTGCCAGCAGCCAAGAGATCCCCGGAGGCGGGGGGGCAGATACGCAGTATTTT	CASSQEIPGGGGADTQYF
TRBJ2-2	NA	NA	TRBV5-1	TGCGCCAGCAGCCCCTCCCAAGGAGGGGTAAGGAACACCGGGGAGCTGTTTTTT	CASSPSQGGVRNTGELFF
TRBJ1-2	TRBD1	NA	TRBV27	TGTGCCAGCAGTTCGACAGGGATTAACTATGGCTACACCTTC	CASSSTGINYGYTF
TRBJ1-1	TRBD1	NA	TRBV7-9	TGTGCCAGCAGCTCTCCCGGGACAGGGGCCACTGAAGCTTTCTTT	CASSSPGTGATEAFF
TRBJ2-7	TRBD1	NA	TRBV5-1	TGCGCCAGCAGCTTGGGGGACAGGGATTACGAGCAGTACTTC	CASSLGDRDYEQYF
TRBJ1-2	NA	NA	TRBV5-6	TGTGCCAGCAGCTTTTTACGTCCAGGGGACCCAGCCCGCTATGGCTACACCTTC	CASSFLRPGDPARYGYTF
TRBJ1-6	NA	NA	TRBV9	TGTGCCAGTACCCGACAGGACTGGTCCTATAATTCACCCCTCCACTTT	CASTRQDWSYNSPLHF